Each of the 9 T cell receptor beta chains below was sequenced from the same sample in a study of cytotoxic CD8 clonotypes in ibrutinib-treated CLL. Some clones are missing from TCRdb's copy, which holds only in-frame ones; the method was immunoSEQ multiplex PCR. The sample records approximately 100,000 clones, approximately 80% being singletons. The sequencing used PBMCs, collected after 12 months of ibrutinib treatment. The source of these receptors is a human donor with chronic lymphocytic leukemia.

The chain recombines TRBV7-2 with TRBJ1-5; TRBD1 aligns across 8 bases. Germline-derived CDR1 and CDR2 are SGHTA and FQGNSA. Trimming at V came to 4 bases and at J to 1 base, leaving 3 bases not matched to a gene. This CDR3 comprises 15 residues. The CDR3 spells CASSSRQGSNQPQHF. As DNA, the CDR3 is TGTGCCAGCAGCTCCCGACAGGGGAGCAATCAGCCCCAGCATTTT.

CDR3 bases: TGTGCCAGCAGTCGGACAGGGGACGGCTACGAGCAGTACTTC. Its translation: CASSRTGDGYEQYF. The chain joins TRBV6-5 to TRBJ2-7; 9 nucleotides match TRBD1. Germline V lookup: CDR1 MNHEY, CDR2 SVGAGI. Losses at the gene ends were 5 bases for V and 3 bases for J; bases not matched to a gene: 5. The CDR3 is made up of 14 amino acids.

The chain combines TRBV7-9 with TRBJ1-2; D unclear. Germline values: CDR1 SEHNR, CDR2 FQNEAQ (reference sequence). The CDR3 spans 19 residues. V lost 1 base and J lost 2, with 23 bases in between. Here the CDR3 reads CASSLGLGGNQRSNYGYTF. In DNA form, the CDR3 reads TGTGCCAGCAGCTTAGGGTTAGGAGGGAACCAACGGTCCAACTATGGCTACACCTTC.

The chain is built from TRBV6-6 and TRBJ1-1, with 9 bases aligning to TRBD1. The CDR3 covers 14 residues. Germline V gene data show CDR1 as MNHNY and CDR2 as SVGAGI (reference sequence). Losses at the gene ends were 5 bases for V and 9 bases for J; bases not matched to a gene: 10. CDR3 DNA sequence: TGTGCCAGCAGTCAGACCAGGACAGGGGTAAAAGCTTTCTTT. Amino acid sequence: CASSQTRTGVKAFF.

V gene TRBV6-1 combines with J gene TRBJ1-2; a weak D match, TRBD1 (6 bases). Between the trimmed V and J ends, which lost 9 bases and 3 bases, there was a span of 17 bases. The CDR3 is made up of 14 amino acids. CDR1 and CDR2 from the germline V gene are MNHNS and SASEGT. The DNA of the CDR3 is TGTGCCAGTACCACCTCGGGGGCGTACTATGGCTACACCTTC. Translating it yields CASTTSGAYYGYTF.

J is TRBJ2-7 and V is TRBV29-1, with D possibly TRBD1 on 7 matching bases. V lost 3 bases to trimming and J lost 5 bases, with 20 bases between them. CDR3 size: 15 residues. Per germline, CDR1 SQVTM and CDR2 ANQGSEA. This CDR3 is CSVDSINQGGNEQYF. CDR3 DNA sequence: TGCAGCGTTGATTCGATAAATCAGGGGGGCAACGAGCAGTACTTC.

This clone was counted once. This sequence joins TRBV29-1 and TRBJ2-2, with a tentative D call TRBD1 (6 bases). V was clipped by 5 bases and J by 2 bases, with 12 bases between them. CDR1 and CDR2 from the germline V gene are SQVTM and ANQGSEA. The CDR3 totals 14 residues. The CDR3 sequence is CSVRVGGNTGELFF. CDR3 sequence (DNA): TGCAGCGTTCGGGTAGGGGGAAACACCGGGGAGCTGTTTTTT.

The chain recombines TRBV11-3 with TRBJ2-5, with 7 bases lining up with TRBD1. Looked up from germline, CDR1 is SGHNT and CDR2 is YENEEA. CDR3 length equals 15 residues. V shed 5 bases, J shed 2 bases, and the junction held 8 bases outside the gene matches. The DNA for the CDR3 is TGTGCCAGCAGCCCAAGGGACAGACATCAAGAGACCCAGTACTTC. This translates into CASSPRDRHQETQYF. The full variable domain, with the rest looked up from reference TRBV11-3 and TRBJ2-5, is EAGVVQSPRYKIIEKKQPVAFWCNPISGHNTLYWYLQNLGQGPELLIRYENEEAVDDSQLPKDRFSAERLKGVDSTLKIQPAELGDSAVYLCASSPRDRHQETQYFGPGTRLLVL.

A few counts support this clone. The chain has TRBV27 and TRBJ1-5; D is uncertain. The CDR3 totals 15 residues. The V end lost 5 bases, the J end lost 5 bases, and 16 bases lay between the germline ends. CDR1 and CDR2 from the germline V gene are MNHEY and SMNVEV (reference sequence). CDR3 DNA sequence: TGTGCCAGCAGTCCCCTAAACGCCGGGGATCAGCCCCAGCATTTT. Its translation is CASSPLNAGDQPQHF.